The 31 T cell receptor beta chains below all came from one sample that was sequenced in a study of cytomegalovirus exposure and HLA in healthy donors. Data came from immunoSEQ multiplex PCR; TCRdb stores just in-frame clones and leaves some out. The table includes about 38,000 clones, 80% to 95% detected once. The sample consisted of PBMCs. These receptors originate from a man younger than 35 in good health and CMV-seronegative.

The rearrangement uses TRBV2 and TRBJ2-6; 7 bases are a match to TRBD1. CDR1 and CDR2 (germline): SNHLY, FYNNEI. The trim removed 6 bases at V and 0 bases at J, leaving 8 bases unmatched. CDR3 length: 17 amino acids. Here the CDR3 DNA reads TGTGCCAGCAGGAGAGGACAGGTCAGCTCTGGGGCCAACGTCCTGACTTTC. The encoded protein is CASRRGQVSSGANVLTF.

The chain is built from TRBV19 and TRBJ2-7; TRBD2 aligns across 10 bases. Unmatched junction bases numbered 3, after V lost 5 bases and J lost 2 bases. The CDR3 extends over 14 amino acids. Germline V gene sequence: CDR1 LNHDA, CDR2 SQIVND (reference sequence). The CDR3 nucleotides are TGTGCCAGTAGTGTCCTAGCGGGGGCCTACGAGCAGTACTTC. This translates into CASSVLAGAYEQYF.

In its sample, this clone was seen a few times. The chain employs TRBV7-3 and TRBJ2-5, with TRBD2 matching over 9 bases. Germline V gene sequence: CDR1 SGHTA, CDR2 FQGTGA. This CDR3 is built from 13 residues. Germline trimming cut 3 bases from V and 4 bases from J; bases unmatched to any gene: 0. CDR3 sequence reads: CASSFSGRETQYF. Here the CDR3 DNA reads TGTGCCAGCAGCTTTAGCGGGAGAGAGACCCAGTACTTC.

V and J are TRBV6-1 and TRBJ1-5; TRBD1 agrees at 7 bases. V gave up 4 bases and J gave up 3 bases; unmatched junction bases: 9. The CDR3 runs to 16 residues. Germline-derived CDR1 and CDR2 are MNHNS and SASEGT. CDR3 nucleotides: TGTGCCAGCAGTGCCCTCAGGACAGGAAACAATCAGCCCCAGCATTTT. It specifies CASSALRTGNNQPQHF.

The CDR3 DNA is TGTGCCTGGAGAGCGCCCGGACAGGGTATTTATCAGCCCCAGCATTTT. This translates into CAWRAPGQGIYQPQHF. The chain uses TRBV30 and TRBJ1-5; 8 bases fit TRBD1. Germline values: CDR1 GTSNPN, CDR2 SVGIG (reference sequence). CDR3 size: 16 residues. V trimming: 3 bases; J trimming: 5 bases; junction bases outside the gene matches: 12. The full variable domain, completed using reference TRBV30 and TRBJ1-5, is SQTIHQWPATLVQPVGSPLSLECTVEGTSNPNLYWYRQAAGRGLQLLFYSVGIGQISSEVPQNLSASRPQDRQFILSSKKLLLSDSGFYLCAWRAPGQGIYQPQHFGDGTRLSIL.

The rearrangement joins TRBV11-3 to TRBJ2-7; TRBD2 matches 8 bases. The CDR3 covers 15 residues. The germline V gene has CDR1 SGHNT and CDR2 YENEEA. Trimming cost V 1 base and J 6 bases; bases outside gene matches: 8. CDR3 residues: CASSLGLAGLGEQYF. Written as DNA, the CDR3 is TGTGCCAGCAGCTTAGGTTTAGCGGGACTCGGCGAGCAGTACTTC.

To note about this clone: In the same sample, other DNA sequences code for this CDR3. The chain employs TRBV7-9 and TRBJ1-1; maybe TRBD1 (5 bases). V lost 5 bases to trimming and J lost 0 bases, with 7 bases between them. Germline V lookup: CDR1 SEHNR, CDR2 FQNEAQ (reference sequence). The CDR3 has 13 amino acids. The CDR3 protein is CASSPTVNTEAFF. The CDR3 DNA reads as TGTGCCAGCAGCCCGACAGTGAACACTGAAGCTTTCTTT.

The chain is built from TRBV7-3 and TRBJ1-1, with D possibly matching TRBD1 (6 bases). V lost 5 bases and J lost 1, with 11 bases in between. The CDR3 has 14 residues. The germline V gene has CDR1 SGHTA and CDR2 FQGTGA. CDR3 DNA: TGTGCCAGCAGCCCCGGGACAAGGAACACTGAAGCTTTCTTT. It translates to CASSPGTRNTEAFF.

This chain links TRBV30 with TRBJ1-1; the D gene is possibly TRBD1 (5 bases). CDR1 is GTSNPN, CDR2 SVGIG, per germline (reference sequence). Trimming pared 5 bases from V and 1 base from J, leaving 8 bases between. CDR3 length equals 12 residues. This CDR3 is CAWGHPNTEAFF. The CDR3 nucleotides read TGTGCCTGGGGACATCCGAACACTGAAGCTTTCTTT.

The chain links TRBV6-6 to TRBJ2-7; 13 nucleotides agree with TRBD2. This CDR3 comprises 14 residues. Germline V gene data show CDR1 as MNHNY and CDR2 as SVGAGI (reference sequence). V trimming: 6 bases; J trimming: 2 bases; junction bases outside the gene matches: 1. The CDR3 DNA follows: TGTGCCAGCAGCGGACTAGCGGGGGCCTACGAGCAGTACTTC. Translation: CASSGLAGAYEQYF.

The chain recombines TRBV6-4 with TRBJ2-3, with a possible D match to TRBD2 (6 bases). The length of the CDR3 is 16 residues. Trimming removed 0 bases at V and 1 base at J, with 11 bases between. Per the germline V gene, CDR1 is MRHNA and CDR2 is SNTAGT. CDR3 DNA sequence: TGTGCCAGCAGTGACTCGGCGGGGTCGGGCACAGATACGCAGTATTTT. This encodes CASSDSAGSGTDTQYF.

V gene TRBV13 combines with J gene TRBJ2-1, with D possibly being TRBD2 (5 bases). The CDR3 consists of 16 residues. Trimming pared 11 bases from V and 0 bases from J, leaving 20 bases between. Germline V gene lookup returns CDR1 PRHDT and CDR2 FYEKMQ (reference sequence). The CDR3 DNA sequence: TGTGCCTCTACCGGGGATCAAGCCCGCTCCTACAATGAGCAGTTCTTC. This translates into CASTGDQARSYNEQFF.

The chain links TRBV6-6 to TRBJ1-1; D is perhaps TRBD1 (5 bases). Deletions cut 2 bases from V and 5 bases from J, with 6 bases between. The CDR3 consists of 12 residues. The germline V gene encodes CDR1 MNHNY and CDR2 SVGAGI (reference sequence). CDR3 protein: CASSYGGTEAFF. CDR3 DNA: TGTGCCAGCAGTTACGGGGGGACTGAAGCTTTCTTT.

The chain combines TRBV21-1 with TRBJ2-1; the table's D call, TRBD2, was not checked against the DNA. TRBV21-1 counts as a pseudogene. This CDR3 has 17 residues. Written as DNA, the CDR3 is TGTGCCAGCAGCAAAGTGGTGACTAGCGGATCCTACAATGAGCAGTTCTTC. Translated, it gives CASSKVVTSGSYNEQFF.

This chain connects TRBV5-1 to TRBJ2-5; maybe TRBD2 (6 bases). From germline, CDR1 is SGHRS and CDR2 YFSETQ. The CDR3 runs 15 residues. The V end lost 0 bases, the J end lost 8 bases, and 17 bases lay between the germline ends. For the CDR3, the DNA is TGCGCCAGCAGCTTGGGTGCCGGGGGTGAAGGTACCCAGTACTTC. Its protein is CASSLGAGGEGTQYF. The whole variable domain, remainder taken from reference TRBV5-1 and TRBJ2-5, is KAGVTQTPRYLIKTRGQQVTLSCSPISGHRSVSWYQQTPGQGLQFLFEYFSETQRNKGNFPGRFSGRQFSNSRSEMNVSTLELGDSALYLCASSLGAGGEGTQYFGPGTRLLVL.

The chain links TRBV7-9 to TRBJ2-2; the match to TRBD2 covers 10 bases. Trimming cost V 5 bases and J 3 bases; bases outside gene matches: 6. This CDR3 comprises 16 residues. Looked up from germline, CDR1 is SEHNR and CDR2 is FQNEAQ (reference sequence). The DNA for the CDR3 is TGTGCCAGCAGCCTACTAGCGGGGAGGGACACCGGGGAGCTGTTTTTT. Translated: CASSLLAGRDTGELFF.

The J gene is TRBJ1-2, the V gene TRBV9; D perhaps matches TRBD1 (6 bases). The CDR3 length is 14 residues. The V end was cut by 2 bases, the J end by 4 bases, with 12 bases between. Germline V gene data show CDR1 as SGDLS and CDR2 as YYNGEE. The DNA for the CDR3 is TGTGCCAGCAGCGTGGACAGTAACTCCTATGGCTACACCTTC. The encoded protein is CASSVDSNSYGYTF.

For this clone: The same CDR3 can be traced to other DNA sequences in this sample. The chain couples TRBV6-1 to TRBJ2-1, with D perhaps TRBD2 (5 bases). The V end lost 3 bases, the J end lost 10 bases, and 16 bases lay between the germline ends. Germline V gene data show CDR1 as MNHNS and CDR2 as SASEGT. This CDR3 has 14 residues. CDR3 loop: CASSERTTLGEQFF. The CDR3 coding sequence is TGTGCCAGCAGTGAGAGGACGACACTAGGCGAGCAGTTCTTC.

This clone was recorded only once. The chain couples TRBV7-9 to TRBJ1-6; D gene uncertain. The CDR3 is 13 amino acids. Germline assignment: CDR1 SEHNR and CDR2 FQNEAQ (reference sequence). With 4 bases removed from V and 7 bases from J, the gap between germline ends came to 8 bases. The CDR3 protein is CASSSNNNSPLHF. The CDR3 region has the DNA TGTGCCAGCAGCTCAAACAACAATTCACCCCTCCACTTT.

The chain employs TRBV19 and TRBJ2-5; 8 nucleotides line up with TRBD1. Germline trimming cut 5 bases from V and 4 bases from J; bases unmatched to any gene: 9. The CDR3 contains 15 residues. Germline values: CDR1 LNHDA, CDR2 SQIVND (reference sequence). The CDR3 loop reads CASSPGGAEGETQYF. DNA for the CDR3: TGTGCCAGTAGTCCAGGGGGCGCGGAAGGAGAGACCCAGTACTTC. Full variable domain (outside the CDR3, taken from reference TRBV19 and TRBJ2-5): DGGITQSPKYLFRKEGQNVTLSCEQNLNHDAMYWYRQDPGQGLRLIYYSQIVNDFQKGDIAEGYSVSREKKESFPLTVTSAQKNPTAFYLCASSPGGAEGETQYFGPGTRLLVL.

The chain recombines TRBV6-6 with TRBJ2-1, with D hard to call. Trimming left V 6 bases short and J 0 bases short, with 12 bases between. CDR3 length: 15 residues. Germline CDR1 and CDR2: MNHNY and SVGAGI (reference sequence). The CDR3 region is CASSSSRGSYNEQFF. DNA of the CDR3: TGTGCCAGCAGCTCAAGTCGAGGCTCCTACAATGAGCAGTTCTTC.

Only one count was recorded for this clone. This chain uses TRBV2 with TRBJ1-4, with TRBD1 matching over 8 bases. Germline V gene sequence: CDR1 SNHLY, CDR2 FYNNEI. Trimming removed 10 bases from V and 4 bases from J; junction bases left unmatched: 5. The CDR3 runs 13 residues. As DNA, the CDR3 is TGTGCCACGAAACAGGGGGTTAATGAAAAACTGTTTTTT. Translation gives CATKQGVNEKLFF.

The chain carries TRBV7-9 and TRBJ1-4; a possible D gene is TRBD1 (6 bases). The germline CDR1 and CDR2 sequences are SEHNR and FQNEAQ (reference sequence). The CDR3 contains 16 residues. Trimming removed 3 bases at V and 7 bases at J, with 18 bases between. This chain's CDR3 is CASSFLAGRGTEKLFF. The CDR3 DNA is TGTGCCAGCAGCTTCTTGGCGGGCAGGGGAACTGAAAAACTGTTTTTT.

The chain recombines TRBV6-5 with TRBJ1-6; TRBD1 is a possible D gene (6 bases). Trimming stripped 2 bases from V and 5 bases from J, with 10 bases between. The V gene's germline CDR1 is MNHEY and CDR2 SVGAGI. The CDR3 spans 15 residues. The CDR3 DNA follows: TGTGCCAGCAGTTACCGGGGACACAATAATTCACCCCTCCACTTT. This sequence encodes CASSYRGHNNSPLHF.

For the CDR3, the DNA is TGTGCCAGCAGCTTAGATATGGCTAGCGGGGGCCTGCGTGACACCGGGGAGCTGTTTTTT. This gives the protein CASSLDMASGGLRDTGELFF. The chain couples TRBV11-2 to TRBJ2-2; TRBD2 matches 10 bases. Trimming removed 0 bases from V and 3 bases from J; junction bases left unmatched: 13. This CDR3 region has 20 residues. Germline V gene data show CDR1 as SGHAT and CDR2 as FQNNGV.

The chain links TRBV11-3 to TRBJ2-2; a weak D match, TRBD1 (5 bases). This CDR3 is built from 16 residues. In germline, CDR1 is SGHNT, CDR2 YENEEA. Trimming took off 0 bases at V and 4 bases at J, with 12 bases between the two ends. The CDR3 reads CASSLELGAGTGELFF. DNA of the CDR3: TGTGCCAGCAGCTTAGAGCTTGGGGCTGGCACCGGGGAGCTGTTTTTT.

The rearrangement links TRBV2 to TRBJ2-4; no definite D call. Germline V gene sequence: CDR1 SNHLY, CDR2 FYNNEI. The ends were cut back, 7 bases at V and 0 bases at J, with 10 bases in the middle. The CDR3 contains 14 residues. CDR3 amino acids: CASKQDLAKNIQYF. CDR3 sequence (DNA): TGTGCCAGCAAGCAAGACTTAGCCAAAAACATTCAGTACTTC.

The V call is TRBV7-9, the J call TRBJ1-3; D remains unclear. This CDR3 is built from 12 residues. Germline CDR1 is SEHNR and CDR2 is FQNEAQ (reference sequence). Deletions cut 4 bases from V and 4 bases from J, with 5 bases between. CDR3 amino acids: CASSSQGNTIYF. Written as DNA, the CDR3 is TGTGCCAGCAGCTCCCAAGGAAACACCATATATTTT.

The CDR3, as DNA: TGTGCCAGCTCACCGCCACTAGCGGATACCTACAATGAGCAGTTCTTC. Amino acid sequence: CASSPPLADTYNEQFF. The gene calls are TRBV18 and TRBJ2-1; 8 nucleotides agree with TRBD2. With 3 bases clipped from V and 2 bases from J, the junction kept 6 bases outside the gene matches. CDR3 size: 16 residues. The germline V gene encodes CDR1 KGHSH and CDR2 LQKENI.

This chain uses TRBV15 with TRBJ2-5, with D possibly being TRBD1 (5 bases). This CDR3 comprises 16 residues. V was cut by 0 bases and J by 5 bases, with 16 bases left in between. The germline CDR1 and CDR2 sequences are LNHNV and YYDKDF (reference sequence). The CDR3 is CATSRDSGRARETQYF. CDR3 DNA: TGTGCCACCAGCAGAGATTCCGGCAGGGCTAGGGAGACCCAGTACTTC.

This chain uses TRBV28 with TRBJ2-3, with TRBD2 identical over 9 bases. This CDR3 has 13 amino acids. Germline V gives CDR1 MDHEN, CDR2 SYDVKM. J was trimmed by 6 bases and V by 9 bases; bases with no gene match: 7. CDR3 region: CASKAGGQDTQYF. DNA for the CDR3: TGTGCCAGTAAGGCGGGAGGGCAGGATACGCAGTATTTT.